The TCR beta chain described here comes from a study of T cell repertoires in cytomegalovirus infection. The overall study: Indications of both CMV infection and matching HLA type were provided by public TCR beta signatures.

TCRdb reprocessed the reads with MiXCR, giving one entry per CDR3 protein. The repertoire consists of 450,000 to 650,000 distinct CDR3 sequences, with 40% occurring once and the leading ten covering 48%. Of note for this clonotype: The antigen remains undetermined.

There are 17 residues in the CDR3. CDR1 WSHSY and CDR2 SAAADI come from the germline V gene. The junction had 15 bases not matched to a gene; V was cut back by 3 bases and J by 5 bases. This chain joins TRBV10-2 and TRBJ2-5; 7 bases agree with TRBD2. This clonotype was obtained from a human donor in good health (CMV status not recorded). Some clones in this sample may be carry-over from other donors' samples. This material consisted of cultured PBMCs, taken from culture after CMV antigen stimulation. The CDR3 DNA reads TGCGCCAGCAGTGATGGCGGGGGACCCTACGGTTTGGAGACCCAGTACTTC. Its translation: CASSDGGGPYGLETQYF.